These 10 T cell receptor beta chains were all obtained from the same sample, sequenced in a study of molecular identifiers for immune sequencing clone quantification. TCRdb reprocessed the PCR reads via MiXCR and lists one record per CDR3 protein. The sample shows approximately 550,000 distinct CDR3 sequences, about a fifth of them seen only once. Input material: naive CD8+ T cells from blood, with Jurkat cell RNA spiked in. Documented subset: FACS-sorted CD8+CD4-CCR7+CD45RA+ naive T cells. The receptors were sampled from a human donor in good health. Some libraries in this study had Jurkat cell RNA spiked in.

The genes are TRBV20-1 and TRBJ2-7, with TRBD2 matching 8 bases. The CDR3 consists of 15 residues. Germline trimming cut 4 bases from V and 0 bases from J; bases unmatched to any gene: 8. The germline CDR1 and CDR2 sequences are DFQATT and SNEGSKA (reference sequence). The CDR3 DNA reads TGCAGTGCTATTTACCCGGGGGGGACCTCCTACGAGCAGTACTTC. Protein: CSAIYPGGTSYEQYF.

This clonotype occurred a few times. The J gene is TRBJ1-1, the V gene TRBV30; D remains unclear. CDR3 length equals 12 residues. Germline V gives CDR1 GTSNPN, CDR2 SVGIG (reference sequence). Trimming left V 1 base short and J 0 bases short, with 3 bases between. Here the CDR3 DNA reads TGTGCCTGGAGTGACATGAACACTGAAGCTTTCTTT. Translated, it gives CAWSDMNTEAFF.

The table lists this clonotype with many counts. This chain connects TRBV9 to TRBJ2-2; tentatively, D is TRBD2 (6 bases). The germline CDR1 and CDR2 sequences are SGDLS and YYNGEE. Trimming removed 1 base at V and 5 bases at J, with 18 bases between. CDR3 length: 17 amino acids. The CDR3 loop is CASSVRVGASVTGELFF. In nucleotides, the CDR3 is TGTGCCAGCAGCGTAAGAGTTGGGGCTAGCGTGACCGGGGAGCTGTTTTTT.

Details on this clonotype: This may arise from a read error, as a much more abundant clone is one base away. The rearrangement joins TRBV14 to TRBJ1-3, with D maybe TRBD1 (6 bases). Trimming removed 0 bases at V and 2 bases at J, with 11 bases between. CDR3 length: 16 amino acids. CDR1 and CDR2 from the germline V gene are SGHDN and FVKESK. The CDR3 nucleotides are TGTGCCAGCAGCCAAGAGGGGGGCCTCCCTGGAAACACCATATATTTT. Its translation: CASSQEGGLPGNTIYF.

This clonotype appeared a few times. The chain recombines TRBV4-1 with TRBJ2-1; D ambiguous. The germline gives CDR1 MGHRA, CDR2 YSYEKL. This CDR3 is 19 amino acids long. Trimming pared 1 base from V and 0 bases from J, leaving 19 bases between. CDR3 bases: TGCGCCAGCAGCCAAGTGGGATTTGCGTTGGGGAACTCCTACAATGAGCAGTTCTTC. This encodes CASSQVGFALGNSYNEQFF.

This clonotype was counted a few times. The rearrangement links TRBV7-6 to TRBJ2-5; D gene uncertain. The CDR3 is made up of 14 amino acids. The germline V gene has CDR1 SGHVS and CDR2 FNYEAQ. Trimming cost V 4 bases and J 2 bases, with 11 bases left between them. The CDR3 coding sequence is TGTGCCAGCAGCTCCCATGGCGGACAAGAGACCCAGTACTTC. Translation gives CASSSHGGQETQYF.

This clonotype was picked up many times. Germline and junction disagree at one end, which may indicate a read error. This chain uses TRBV30 with TRBJ2-2; no definite D call. The CDR3 extends over 13 amino acids. In germline, CDR1 is GTSNPN, CDR2 SVGIG (reference sequence). CDR3 protein: CAWNYENAGELFF. Written as DNA, the CDR3 is TGTGCCTGGAACTACGAGAACGCCGGGGAGCTGTTTTTT.

In its sample, this clonotype was seen many times. This rearrangement joins TRBV7-2 to TRBJ2-7; 8 positions match TRBD1. This CDR3 contains 15 residues. J lost 4 bases, V lost 4 bases, and 9 bases had no gene match. Germline CDR1 is SGHTA and CDR2 is FQGNSA. CDR3 residues: CASSSRDRSLYEQYF. CDR3 in DNA: TGTGCCAGCAGCTCCCGGGACAGGAGTCTGTACGAGCAGTACTTC.

The chain recombines TRBV19 with TRBJ1-4, with 7 positions matching TRBD1. This CDR3 has 16 residues. V shed 6 bases, J shed 8 bases, and the junction held 15 bases outside the gene matches. The germline V gene encodes CDR1 LNHDA and CDR2 SQIVND (reference sequence). CDR3 loop: CASRTLRTGLGEKLFF. The CDR3 DNA reads TGTGCCAGTAGGACACTCCGGACAGGACTTGGGGAAAAACTGTTTTTT.

This clonotype was detected ten times or more. V is TRBV4-3 and J is TRBJ2-7, with D possibly being TRBD2 (5 bases). The CDR3 has 15 amino acids. The germline V gene encodes CDR1 LGHNA and CDR2 YSLEER. The V end was cut by 1 base, the J end by 2 bases, with 12 bases between. CDR3 nucleotide sequence: TGCGCCAGCAGCCAAGGGACGGGGTCCCCCTACGAGCAGTACTTC. Translating it yields CASSQGTGSPYEQYF.